Listed below are T cell receptor beta chains from one sample, sequenced in a study of CD8+CD57+ T cells in acquired aplastic anemia. Each CDR3 protein is one row after TCRdb ran MiXCR on the reads. The sample has around 200,000 distinct CDR3 sequences; less than 50% are singletons. Sequenced sample: sorted CD4+, CD8+, or CD8+CD57+ T cells (not recorded which) from PBMCs. The source is a human donor with aplastic anemia. Each CDR3 is given with its conserved first and last residue. The D gene is left open where the match is weak. Size tells how often a clone was seen (once, few, many) or the class of an expanded clone, and some rows leave it out.

V: TRBV14
D: NA
size: many
J: TRBJ1-2
DNA: TGTGCCAGCAGCCAAGATATCGGGTACTATGGCTACACCTTC
CDR3: CASSQDIGYYGYTF

V: TRBV24-1
D: NA
size: NA
J: TRBJ2-1
DNA: TGTGCCACCAGTACTGATTACAATGAGCAGTTCTTC
CDR3: CATSTDYNEQFF

V: TRBV6-2/TRBV6-3
D: NA
size: NA
J: TRBJ1-5
DNA: TGTGCCAGCAGCCTACCTGGGGGGAACAATCAGCCCCAGCATTTT
CDR3: CASSLPGGNNQPQHF

V: TRBV7-6
D: NA
size: NA
J: TRBJ2-7
DNA: TGTGCCAGCAGCTTAGCGGGCAGTAGCTCCTACGAGCAGTGCTTC
CDR3: CASSLAGSSSYEQCF

V: TRBV7-2
D: NA
size: many
J: TRBJ2-2
DNA: TGTGCCAGCAGCCACCTCGAGACAGGTGGACGGCGGGAGCTGTTTTTT
CDR3: CASSHLETGGRRELFF

V: TRBV6-5
D: NA
size: NA
J: TRBJ2-2
DNA: TGTGCCAGCAGTTTTGGGGGTATTAGGTTTAGGGAGCTGTTTTTT
CDR3: CASSFGGIRFRELFF

V: TRBV12-3/TRBV12-4
D: TRBD2
size: many
J: TRBJ2-1
DNA: TGTGCCAGCAGTCTAGCGGGAGCTGCGTACAATGAGCAGTTCTTC
CDR3: CASSLAGAAYNEQFF

V: TRBV7-8
D: NA
size: NA
J: TRBJ2-3
DNA: TGTGCCAGCAGACCGGGGCGGCCTAGCACAGATACGCAGTATTTT
CDR3: CASRPGRPSTDTQYF

V: TRBV10-3
D: NA
size: NA
J: TRBJ1-1
DNA: TGTGCCATCAGTGAGCAAGTGAACACTGAAGCTTTCTTT
CDR3: CAISEQVNTEAFF

V: TRBV5-6
D: NA
size: NA
J: TRBJ1-2
DNA: TGTGCCAGCAGTATGGTGGCAGGGGTCTATGGCTACACCTTC
CDR3: CASSMVAGVYGYTF

V: TRBV5-1
D: NA
size: NA
J: TRBJ2-3
DNA: TGCGCCAGCAGCTTGGTGCGGGGACAGGATACGCAGTATTTT
CDR3: CASSLVRGQDTQYF

V: TRBV19
D: TRBD2
size: many
J: TRBJ2-2
DNA: TGTGCCAGTAAAAGGACTAGCGGGAGGGATTACGCGAACACCGGGGAGCTGTTTTTT
CDR3: CASKRTSGRDYANTGELFF

V: TRBV2
D: NA
size: many
J: TRBJ2-5
DNA: TGTGCCAGCAGTAAGGGGGGCGCAGGATCCGAGACCCAGTACTTC
CDR3: CASSKGGAGSETQYF

V: TRBV10-3
D: NA
size: many
J: TRBJ2-5
DNA: TGTGCCATCGGGACACCGGCCGGGGAGACCCAGTACTTC
CDR3: CAIGTPAGETQYF

V: TRBV12-3/TRBV12-4
D: NA
size: many
J: TRBJ2-5
DNA: TGTGCCAGCAGTTCGCGGGACAGAAAACAAGAGACCCAGTACTTC
CDR3: CASSSRDRKQETQYF

V: TRBV5-1
D: TRBD1
size: many
J: TRBJ1-6
DNA: TGCGCCAGCAGCTTGGGGACAGGGAGGGCCCATTCACCCCTCCACTTT
CDR3: CASSLGTGRAHSPLHF

V: TRBV18
D: NA
size: few
J: TRBJ1-1
DNA: TGTGCCAGCTCGCTATTAGGGTACTCTGAAGCTTTCTTT
CDR3: CASSLLGYSEAFF

V: TRBV20-1
D: NA
size: many
J: TRBJ1-1
DNA: TGCAGTGCTCCCGCCCGGTCAGGGGCCACTGAAGCTTTCTTT
CDR3: CSAPARSGATEAFF

V: TRBV9
D: NA
size: NA
J: TRBJ2-7
DNA: TGTGCCAGCAGCGTAGCCGCGTACGGCTCCTACAAGCAGTACTTC
CDR3: CASSVAAYGSYKQYF

V: TRBV7-2
D: TRBD1
size: many
J: TRBJ1-2
DNA: TGTGCCAGCAGCTTCTTCACAGGGGGGAGCTATGGCTACACCTTC
CDR3: CASSFFTGGSYGYTF

V: TRBV7-9
D: NA
size: many
J: TRBJ2-7
DNA: TGTGCCAGCAGCTTAGAGGGAGAGGCAGCCTACGAGCAGTACTTC
CDR3: CASSLEGEAAYEQYF

V: TRBV15
D: TRBD1
size: many
J: TRBJ1-5
DNA: TGTGCCACCAGCAGAGCCTCGACAGGGGGCGGGCAGCCCCAGCATTTT
CDR3: CATSRASTGGGQPQHF

V: TRBV29-1
D: NA
size: NA
J: TRBJ1-3
DNA: TGCAGCGTTGAGGTTCTCTCTGGAAACACCATATATTTT
CDR3: CSVEVLSGNTIYF

V: TRBV27
D: NA
size: NA
J: TRBJ1-6
DNA: TGTGCCAGCAGTTGGGCTGAGGCGGCTAATTCACCCCTCCACTTT
CDR3: CASSWAEAANSPLHF

V: TRBV6-2/TRBV6-3
D: NA
size: NA
J: TRBJ1-1
DNA: TGTGCCAGCCGGGAGTTGAACACTGAAGCTTTCTTT
CDR3: CASRELNTEAFF

V: TRBV15
D: NA
size: many
J: TRBJ1-2
DNA: TGTGCCACCAGAGGACCAGCCAATAACTATGGCTACACCTTC
CDR3: CATRGPANNYGYTF

V: TRBV12-3/TRBV12-4
D: NA
size: NA
J: TRBJ2-7
DNA: TGTGCCAGCAGTTTAGGGCTCAGGCGCGACGAGCAGTACTTC
CDR3: CASSLGLRRDEQYF

V: TRBV9
D: NA
size: many
J: TRBJ2-3
DNA: TGTGCCAGCAGCCCCCGAGGGGGTCGGGGCACAGATACGCAGTATTTT
CDR3: CASSPRGGRGTDTQYF

V: TRBV7-2
D: NA
size: many
J: TRBJ2-7
DNA: TGTGCCAGCAGCTTAGCGAAAGGACGTTTCTCCTACGAGCAGTACTTC
CDR3: CASSLAKGRFSYEQYF

V: TRBV24-1
D: NA
size: NA
J: TRBJ2-2
DNA: TGTGCCACCAGTGATTCTAGGAACACCGGGGAGCTGTTTTTT
CDR3: CATSDSRNTGELFF

V: TRBV24-1
D: NA
size: NA
J: TRBJ1-2
DNA: TGTGCCACCAGTGATTTAGAGGACAGATACTACACCTTC
CDR3: CATSDLEDRYYTF

V: TRBV20-1
D: NA
size: many
J: TRBJ2-1
DNA: TGCAGTGCTAGACCCCAGACAGAAGATCCTACCCCGTTCTTC
CDR3: CSARPQTEDPTPFF

V: TRBV20-1
D: TRBD1
size: many
J: TRBJ1-6
DNA: TGCAGTGCTAGAGATCACAGCAGGGGGAATTCACCCCTCCACTTT
CDR3: CSARDHSRGNSPLHF

V: TRBV7-8
D: TRBD1
size: NA
J: TRBJ1-3
DNA: TGTGCCAGCAGCGAGGACAGGGGGGTATACACCATATATTTT
CDR3: CASSEDRGVYTIYF

V: TRBV19
D: NA
size: NA
J: TRBJ2-5
DNA: TGTGCCAGTAGTATAATCGTGGGGGCCGAGACCCAGTACTTC
CDR3: CASSIIVGAETQYF

V: TRBV24-1
D: TRBD2
size: NA
J: TRBJ2-7
DNA: TGTGCCACCGGTCTAGCGGGAGCCCACGAGCAGTACTTC
CDR3: CATGLAGAHEQYF

V: TRBV19
D: NA
size: many
J: TRBJ2-3
DNA: TGTGCCAGTAGCCCGAGCGCGGGCGGTACGCAGTATTTT
CDR3: CASSPSAGGTQYF

V: TRBV7-6
D: NA
size: NA
J: TRBJ1-1
DNA: TGTGCCAGCAGCAACCGGGAGGGCACTGAAGCTTTCTTT
CDR3: CASSNREGTEAFF

V: TRBV5-5
D: NA
size: NA
J: TRBJ1-4
DNA: TGTGCCAGCAGCCCCGGGGAAAAACTGTTTTTT
CDR3: CASSPGEKLFF

V: TRBV30
D: NA
size: many
J: TRBJ1-1
DNA: TGTGCCTGGACAATGACAGGAGGCACTGAAGCTTTCTTT
CDR3: CAWTMTGGTEAFF

V: TRBV3-1
D: TRBD1
size: many
J: TRBJ2-3
DNA: TGTGCCAGCAGCCCGACAGGGCATCGGACAGATACGCAGTATTTT
CDR3: CASSPTGHRTDTQYF

V: TRBV6-1
D: NA
size: many
J: TRBJ1-1
DNA: TGTGCCAGCAGTGTGGGGATTAACACTGAAGCTTTCTTT
CDR3: CASSVGINTEAFF

V: TRBV18
D: NA
size: few
J: TRBJ2-3
DNA: TGTGCCAGCTCCCCCCGGGGAGGCTACACAGATACGCAGTATTTT
CDR3: CASSPRGGYTDTQYF

V: TRBV25-1
D: TRBD1
size: few
J: TRBJ1-2
DNA: TGTGCCAGCAGTGCTTACGCCGGGACAGGACGGCAGTATGGCTACACCTTC
CDR3: CASSAYAGTGRQYGYTF

V: TRBV7-9
D: TRBD1
size: NA
J: TRBJ1-1
DNA: TGTGCCAGCAGTGGGACAGGGAACACTGACGCTTTCTTT
CDR3: CASSGTGNTDAFF

V: TRBV2
D: NA
size: many
J: TRBJ1-1
DNA: TGTGCCACCCAGGGGCCGAACACTGAAGCTTTCTTT
CDR3: CATQGPNTEAFF

V: TRBV7-9
D: TRBD2
size: many
J: TRBJ2-3
DNA: TGTGCCAGCAGTCTAGCGGGATCCACAGATACGCAGTATTTT
CDR3: CASSLAGSTDTQYF

V: TRBV30
D: NA
size: few
J: TRBJ2-3
DNA: TGTGCCTGGTACCGGGACAGCACAGATACGCAGTATTTT
CDR3: CAWYRDSTDTQYF

V: TRBV5-1
D: TRBD1
size: NA
J: TRBJ2-7
DNA: TGCGCCAGCAGCCTAGGGACAGGGATGTACGAGCAGTACTTC
CDR3: CASSLGTGMYEQYF

V: TRBV28
D: NA
size: NA
J: TRBJ2-5
DNA: TGTGCCTTCAGTGGGGGAGACGTGGAGACCCAGTACTTC
CDR3: CAFSGGDVETQYF

V: TRBV20-1
D: NA
size: NA
J: TRBJ1-2
DNA: TGCAGTGCTAGTCCGACTAACTATGGCGACACCTTC
CDR3: CSASPTNYGDTF

V: TRBV12-3/TRBV12-4
D: NA
size: many
J: TRBJ2-2
DNA: TGTGCCAGCAGTTTGAGCGGCAGCAACACCGGGGAGCTGTTTTTT
CDR3: CASSLSGSNTGELFF

V: TRBV15
D: TRBD2
size: few
J: TRBJ2-3
DNA: TGTGCCACCAGCAGAGGCCAGCTAGCGGGAGTATCGGATACGCAGTATTTT
CDR3: CATSRGQLAGVSDTQYF

V: TRBV5-6
D: NA
size: many
J: TRBJ2-2
DNA: TGTGCCAGCAGCGCTGGGGACAAAGGGAGCACCGGGGAGCTGTTTTTT
CDR3: CASSAGDKGSTGELFF